This TCR beta chain was retrieved from a study of T cell changes during pregnancy in multiple sclerosis (dated by TCRdb to the late 2010s). Regarding the research as a whole: In women with multiple sclerosis, the researchers looked at how the T cell repertoire shifted as pregnancy progressed.

Libraries were built with the immunoSEQ multiplex PCR assay. TCRdb took this table from immuneACCESS and kept in-frame rearrangements with V and J called. Such tables lack part of the clones; where checked against another copy, unresolved V genes explain under half of the gap, and the rest is unexplained. The sample table shows approximately 59,000 clones, and 90% to 95% are seen once. Clones ranked in the top ten supply over 1.2% of the sample. Concerning this clone: The specificity of this receptor is unknown. No much larger clone is present one base from it, and per-base qualities are unavailable.

From the cysteine up to the phenylalanine, the CDR3 has a length of 14 residues. Only the CDR3 DNA stays, 42 bases, in frame from base 1. As encoded in the germline V gene, CDR1 is MDHEN while CDR2 is SYDVKM. Trimming takes 10 bases from V and 0 bases from J, and the germline ends sit 13 bases apart. The origin of this receptor is a female donor in good health, enrolled as a control in a pregnancy study. Source: peripheral blood, taken in the third trimester of pregnancy. The rearranged chain carries TRBV28 and TRBJ1-3; TRBD1 is possibly the D segment (5 matching bases). In nucleotide form, the sequence is TGTGCCACCCGGGGGGGTAACTCTGGAAACACCATATATTTT. The translation is CATRGGNSGNTIYF.